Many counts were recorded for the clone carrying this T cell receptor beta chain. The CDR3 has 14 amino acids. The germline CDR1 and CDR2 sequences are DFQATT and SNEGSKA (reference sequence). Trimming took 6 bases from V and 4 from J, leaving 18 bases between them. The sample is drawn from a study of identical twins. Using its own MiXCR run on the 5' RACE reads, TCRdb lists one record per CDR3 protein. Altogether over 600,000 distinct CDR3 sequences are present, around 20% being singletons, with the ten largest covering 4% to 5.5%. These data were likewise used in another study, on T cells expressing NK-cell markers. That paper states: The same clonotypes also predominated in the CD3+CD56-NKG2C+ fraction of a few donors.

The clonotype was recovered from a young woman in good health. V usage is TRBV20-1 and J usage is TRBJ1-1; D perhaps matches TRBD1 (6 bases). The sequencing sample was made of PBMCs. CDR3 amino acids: CSALRGGGGTEAFF. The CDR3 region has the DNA TGCAGTGCCCTACGTGGAGGGGGGGGCACTGAAGCTTTCTTT.